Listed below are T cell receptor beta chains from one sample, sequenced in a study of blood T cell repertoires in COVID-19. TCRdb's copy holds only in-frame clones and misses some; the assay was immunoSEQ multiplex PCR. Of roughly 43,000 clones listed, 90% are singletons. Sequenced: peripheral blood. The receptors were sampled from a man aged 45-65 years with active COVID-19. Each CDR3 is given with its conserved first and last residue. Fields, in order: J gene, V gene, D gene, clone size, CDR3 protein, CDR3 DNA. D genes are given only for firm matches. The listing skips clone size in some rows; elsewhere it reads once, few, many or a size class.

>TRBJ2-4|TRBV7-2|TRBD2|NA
CASSRGTSGGPTSRNIQYF
TGTGCCAGCAGCAGAGGGACTAGCGGGGGACCTACCTCCAGAAACATTCAGTACTTC
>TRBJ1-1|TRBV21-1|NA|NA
CASSKSGQGSNTEAFF
TGTGCCAGCAGCAAATCGGGTCAGGGGTCGAACACTGAAGCTTTCTTT
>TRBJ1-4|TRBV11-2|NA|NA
CASSLVRGTRFEKLFF
TGTGCCAGCAGCTTAGTGCGGGGGACCCGATTTGAAAAACTGTTTTTT
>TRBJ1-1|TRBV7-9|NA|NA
CASSSGGPVEGEAFF
TGTGCCAGCAGCTCAGGTGGCCCAGTCGAGGGTGAAGCTTTCTTT
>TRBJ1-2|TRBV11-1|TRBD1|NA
CASSLEGQSGYTF
TGTGCCAGCAGCTTGGAGGGACAGAGTGGCTACACCTTC
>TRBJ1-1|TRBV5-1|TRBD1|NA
CASREQGAQAGEAFF
TGCGCCAGCAGAGAACAGGGGGCGCAGGCCGGTGAAGCTTTCTTT
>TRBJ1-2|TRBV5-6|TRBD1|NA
CASSFSQGLGYTF
TGTGCCAGCAGCTTTTCACAGGGGCTTGGCTACACCTTC
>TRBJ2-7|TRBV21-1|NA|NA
CASSNTGTAYEQYF
TGTGCCAGCAGCAATACCGGGACAGCCTACGAGCAGTACTTC
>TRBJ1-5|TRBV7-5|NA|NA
CARSSDRSDSNQPQHF
TGTGCCAGAAGCTCGGACAGGTCCGATAGCAATCAGCCCCAGCATTTT
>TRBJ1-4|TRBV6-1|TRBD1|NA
CASSEVRGEEKLFF
TGTGCCAGCAGTGAGGTCAGGGGGGAAGAAAAACTGTTTTTT
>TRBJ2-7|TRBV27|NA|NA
CASSLSGPYEQYF
TGTGCCAGCAGTTTATCGGGGCCCTACGAGCAGTACTTC
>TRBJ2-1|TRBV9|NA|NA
CASSVAGTVYNEQFF
TGTGCCAGCAGCGTAGCTGGGACTGTTTACAATGAGCAGTTCTTC
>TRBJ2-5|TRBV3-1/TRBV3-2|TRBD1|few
CASSGTGYYETQYF
TGTGCCAGCAGCGGGACAGGGTATTATGAGACCCAGTACTTC
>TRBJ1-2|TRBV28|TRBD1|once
CASSQHRTGTSYGYTF
TGTGCCAGCAGCCAACATCGGACAGGAACGTCTTATGGCTACACCTTC
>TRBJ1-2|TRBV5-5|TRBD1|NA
CASSFQTGDYGYTF
TGTGCCAGCAGCTTCCAGACAGGGGACTATGGCTACACCTTC
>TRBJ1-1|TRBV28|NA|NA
CASTITGRNTEAFF
TGTGCCAGCACCATCACAGGACGGAACACTGAAGCTTTCTTT
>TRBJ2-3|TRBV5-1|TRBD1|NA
CASSFFRGRGTDTQYF
TGCGCCAGCAGCTTCTTCAGGGGGCGCGGAACAGATACGCAGTATTTT
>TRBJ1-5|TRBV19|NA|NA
CASSMKGGLRQPQHF
TGTGCCAGTAGTATGAAGGGGGGGTTGCGTCAGCCCCAGCATTTT
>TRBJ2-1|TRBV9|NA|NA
CASSVLGSPNEQFF
TGTGCCAGCAGCGTATTGGGCTCGCCCAATGAGCAGTTCTTC
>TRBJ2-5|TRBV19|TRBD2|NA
CASSPSGGHQETQYF
TGTGCCAGTAGTCCTAGCGGGGGGCATCAAGAGACCCAGTACTTC
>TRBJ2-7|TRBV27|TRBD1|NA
CASKTGGHEQYF
TGTGCCAGCAAGACAGGGGGCCACGAGCAGTACTTC
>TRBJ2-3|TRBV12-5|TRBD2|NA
CASGLVRGGAGTDTQYF
TGTGCTAGTGGTTTGGTACGGGGAGGGGCCGGCACAGATACGCAGTATTTT
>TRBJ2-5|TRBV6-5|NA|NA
CASSYSPRGETQYF
TGTGCCAGCAGTTACTCCCCAAGAGGAGAGACCCAGTACTTC
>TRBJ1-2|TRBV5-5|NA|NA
CASSAWDTNSYGYTF
TGTGCCAGCAGCGCTTGGGACACAAATTCCTATGGCTACACCTTC
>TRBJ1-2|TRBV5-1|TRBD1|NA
CASSQDSGGYGYTF
TGCGCCAGCAGCCAGGACTCAGGGGGCTATGGCTACACCTTC
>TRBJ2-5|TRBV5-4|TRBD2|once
CASTPPERGVQETQYF
TGTGCCAGCACCCCTCCCGAGCGGGGCGTTCAAGAGACCCAGTACTTC
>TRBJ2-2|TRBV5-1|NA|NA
CASSLRGPHLINTGELFF
TGCGCCAGCAGCCTGCGGGGGCCCCATTTAATTAACACCGGGGAGCTGTTTTTT
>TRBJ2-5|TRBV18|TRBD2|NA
CASSPKGLAGVIQETQYF
TGTGCCAGCTCACCCAAGGGACTAGCGGGGGTTATTCAAGAGACCCAGTACTTC
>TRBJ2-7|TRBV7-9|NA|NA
CASSGSGFEQYF
TGTGCCAGTTCAGGGTCGGGTTTCGAGCAGTACTTC
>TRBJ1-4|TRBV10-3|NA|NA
CAISDIRTLPGEKLFF
TGTGCCATCAGTGACATCAGGACTTTACCGGGCGAAAAACTGTTTTTT
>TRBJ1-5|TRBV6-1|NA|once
CASSEGMGGRQPQHF
TGTGCCAGCAGTGAAGGGATGGGGGGAAGACAGCCCCAGCATTTT
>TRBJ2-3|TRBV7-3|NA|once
CASSLSGQGTADTQYF
TGTGCCAGCAGCTTAAGTGGGCAGGGAACGGCAGATACGCAGTATTTT
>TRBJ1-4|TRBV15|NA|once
CATSRGTATNEKLFF
TGTGCCACCAGCAGAGGTACAGCAACTAATGAAAAACTGTTTTTT
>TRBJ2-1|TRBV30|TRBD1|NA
CAWRLSGTGKVLDEQFF
TGTGCCTGGAGGTTGTCCGGGACAGGTAAGGTCCTGGATGAGCAGTTCTTC
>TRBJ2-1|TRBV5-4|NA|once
CASSLQGSNEQFF
TGTGCCAGCAGCTTGCAGGGATCCAATGAGCAGTTCTTC
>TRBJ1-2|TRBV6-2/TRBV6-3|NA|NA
CASSHPTRNYGYTF
TGTGCCAGCAGTCACCCGACACGGAACTATGGCTACACCTTC
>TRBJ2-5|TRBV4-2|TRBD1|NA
CASSPSGQAQETQYF
TGTGCCAGCAGCCCATCAGGACAGGCCCAAGAGACCCAGTACTTC
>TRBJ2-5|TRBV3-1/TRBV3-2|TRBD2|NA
CASSRERGLAGGLETQYF
TGTGCCAGCAGCCGGGAACGGGGACTAGCGGGGGGGCTAGAGACCCAGTACTTC
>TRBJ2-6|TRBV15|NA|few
CATSIQTGSGANVLTF
TGTGCCACCAGCATCCAGACTGGCTCTGGGGCCAACGTCCTGACTTTC